The clone carrying this TCR beta chain was observed once. The antigen is not known. The sample belongs to a study of cytomegalovirus exposure and HLA in healthy donors. Amplification used 60 Vbeta primers and 13 Jbeta primers. Clones were read by immunoSEQ multiplex PCR, and TCRdb kept only the in-frame ones, dropping some. This sample has tens of thousands of clones; roughly 80% occur once, and the top ten carry about 2%. This CDR3 has 12 amino acids. Germline assignment: CDR1 SEHNR and CDR2 FQNEAQ (reference sequence). Trimming took off 5 bases at V and 8 bases at J, with 12 bases between the two ends. Notes on the study in general: In vitro testing confirmed a few CMV-associated chains as specific for CMV antigens.

The rearrangement links TRBV7-9 to TRBJ1-2; D is unresolved. The sequence came from a woman aged 25-40 years in good health and CMV-seronegative. Sequenced material: PBMCs. CDR3 amino acids: CASSLVREGYTF. For the CDR3, the DNA is TGTGCCAGCAGCCTAGTAAGGGAGGGCTACACCTTC.